This record looks at one T cell receptor (beta chain) sequence and its context. The data are from a study of control samples from healthy donors and cancer patients. Clones were sequenced by immunoSEQ multiplex PCR, and TCRdb holds only the in-frame ones, with some missing. The sample records approximately 69,000 clones, over 85% being singletons. Looked up from germline, CDR1 is LGHDT and CDR2 is YNNKEL (reference sequence). The trim removed 1 base at V and 3 bases at J, leaving 3 bases unmatched. The CDR3 runs 16 residues. This receptor was identified in a man in his 60s with colorectal cancer. The sequencing sample was made of PBMCs. This chain joins TRBV3-1 (or the pseudogene TRBV3-2) and TRBJ2-5, with 12 nucleotides matching TRBD2. The chain's CDR3 is CASSQGTSGDKETQYF. In DNA form, the CDR3 reads TGTGCCAGCAGCCAAGGGACTAGCGGGGACAAAGAGACCCAGTACTTC.